This T cell receptor beta chain appears in the sequencing data of a study of blood T cell repertoires in COVID-19. Study-wide background: Samples came from the United States, Italy and Spain, spanning acute and convalescent COVID-19. Sources were T cells, B-cell-depleted T cells, or PBMCs; the material itself was cDNA or gDNA.

With 10 bases removed from V and 5 bases from J, the gap between germline ends came to 20 bases. CDR1 is LNHDA, CDR2 SQIVND, per germline (reference sequence). The CDR3 is 14 amino acids. Under the authors' procedure: Nucleated cell counts were estimated from reference gene primer amplification. Repertoires were generated with immunoSEQ multiplex PCR, while TCRdb's copy carries only in-frame clones and drops some. The DNA gave D and trimming, while V, J and clone size come from that table. Among about 120,000 clones listed, approximately 90% were seen once. Sample: peripheral blood. The chain couples TRBV19 to TRBJ1-2; D not resolved. The receptor was isolated from a human donor with active COVID-19. The donor label of this sample is uncertain. CDR3 sequence: CAINLSGTYYGYTF. The CDR3 DNA follows: TGTGCCATCAATCTTTCGGGAACGTATTATGGCTACACCTTC.